Presented here are 23 T cell receptor beta chains from one specimen sequenced in a study of blood T cell repertoires in COVID-19. Data came from immunoSEQ multiplex PCR; TCRdb stores just in-frame clones and leaves some out. The repertoire holds over 85,000 clones, under 85% seen once, with more than 2% in the top ten. The material sequenced was peripheral blood. These receptors originate from a woman aged 70-85 years with acute or convalescent COVID-19.

In its sample, this clone was seen once. The rearrangement links TRBV5-5 to TRBJ1-1; 12 bases are shared with TRBD1. Germline V gene data show CDR1 as SGHKS and CDR2 as YYEKEE (reference sequence). The CDR3 runs to 16 residues. With V trimmed by 2 bases and J by 4 bases, 6 bases remained unmatched. CDR3 bases: TGTGCCAGCAGCTTCAAAGGGGGACAGGGGGCCACTGAAGCTTTCTTT. As protein: CASSFKGGQGATEAFF.

V is TRBV11-3 and J is TRBJ1-5; D not certain. The CDR3 covers 13 residues. Germline V gives CDR1 SGHNT, CDR2 YENEEA. CDR3 DNA sequence: TGTTGCTGCCAGGAACCGCATGGGCAGCCCCAGCATTTT. Encoded protein: CCCQEPHGQPQHF.

This chain uses TRBV30 with TRBJ1-2, with D possibly matching TRBD1 (6 bases). Trimming removed 3 bases from V and 7 bases from J, with 18 bases in between. Germline V gene sequence: CDR1 GTSNPN, CDR2 SVGIG (reference sequence). This CDR3 spans 14 amino acids. The CDR3 region has the DNA TGTGCCTGGAGGAGAGGACAGTCCGCGAGTGGCTACACCTTC. Translated, it gives CAWRRGQSASGYTF.

V gene TRBV5-1 combines with J gene TRBJ2-2, with D possibly matching TRBD2 (6 bases). The CDR3 extends over 15 amino acids. CDR1 is SGHRS, CDR2 YFSETQ, per germline. V lost 3 bases and J lost 0, with 9 bases in between. Here the CDR3 reads CASSSGTANTGELFF. The CDR3 DNA is TGCGCCAGCAGCTCCGGGACTGCGAACACCGGGGAGCTGTTTTTT.

The genes are TRBV10-3 and TRBJ1-2, with D possibly being TRBD1 (6 bases). Germline loops: CDR1 ENHRY, CDR2 SYGVKD. The V end was cut by 8 bases, the J end by 8 bases, with 18 bases between. The CDR3 covers 13 residues. CDR3 in DNA: TGTGCCATCGGCACCGGGACAACAGGGGGCTACACCTTC. Protein: CAIGTGTTGGYTF.

V gene TRBV9 combines with J gene TRBJ2-3; 9 bases are shared with TRBD1. CDR3 size: 15 residues. Germline trimming cut 4 bases from V and 7 bases from J; bases unmatched to any gene: 10. CDR1 is SGDLS and CDR2 is YYNGEE in the germline V gene. The CDR3 loop reads CASSKEGQGPNTQYF. The CDR3 region has the DNA TGTGCCAGCAGCAAAGAAGGACAGGGGCCGAATACGCAGTATTTT.

Only a few counts were recorded for this clone. V usage is TRBV2 and J usage is TRBJ1-5, with 8 bases aligning to TRBD1. J lost 5 bases, V lost 7 bases, and 19 bases had no gene match. This CDR3 comprises 18 residues. Germline V gene data show CDR1 as SNHLY and CDR2 as FYNNEI. CDR3 coding DNA: TGTGCCAGCAAACGACAGGGGTACACGTGGGAACCTTATCAGCCCCAGCATTTT. Protein: CASKRQGYTWEPYQPQHF.

The chain is built from TRBV15 and TRBJ1-3, with TRBD1 identical over 8 bases. CDR1 is LNHNV and CDR2 is YYDKDF in the germline V gene (reference sequence). The CDR3 spans 16 residues. With 3 bases clipped from V and 0 bases from J, the junction kept 4 bases outside the gene matches. CDR3 amino acids: CATSSRTGSSGNTIYF. CDR3 sequence (DNA): TGTGCCACCAGCAGTAGGACAGGGAGCTCTGGAAACACCATATATTTT.

The chain carries TRBV5-1 and TRBJ2-5; 10 nucleotides line up with TRBD1. CDR3 length: 15 amino acids. CDR1 and CDR2 (germline): SGHRS, YFSETQ. The J segment lost 6 bases and the V segment lost 4 bases, leaving 9 bases of the junction unmatched. CDR3 in DNA: TGCGCCAGCAGCCCGGGACAGGGGATCGGGAAGACCCAGTACTTC. Translating it yields CASSPGQGIGKTQYF.

The chain recombines TRBV5-8 with TRBJ1-1; 12 nucleotides agree with TRBD1. This CDR3 is built from 16 residues. V lost 4 bases and J lost 5; bases outside the gene matches: 9. The V gene's germline CDR1 is SGHTS and CDR2 YDEGEE. The CDR3 DNA sequence: TGTGCCAGCAGCCCCACGGGACAGGGGGCGAGGACTGAAGCTTTCTTT. It translates to CASSPTGQGARTEAFF.

This sequence joins TRBV18 and TRBJ1-5; D is perhaps TRBD1 (5 bases). This CDR3 is built from 12 residues. V gave up 5 bases and J gave up 4 bases, with 6 bases separating them. From germline, CDR1 is KGHSH and CDR2 LQKENI. CDR3 nucleotide sequence: TGTGCCAGCTCAGGGGGGAATCAGCCCCAGCATTTT. Amino acids: CASSGGNQPQHF. The full variable domain, in which reference TRBV18 and TRBJ1-5 provide the parts outside the CDR3, is NAGVMQNPRHLVRRRGQEARLRCSPMKGHSHVYWYRQLPEEGLKFMVYLQKENIIDESGMPKERFSAEFPKEGPSILRIQQVVRGDSAAYFCASSGGNQPQHFGDGTRLSIL.

This clone has a single count. The chain joins TRBV19 to TRBJ2-7; weak D call: TRBD2 (7 bases). The CDR3 runs 12 residues. CDR1 and CDR2 from the germline V gene are LNHDA and SQIVND (reference sequence). Trimming took 8 bases from V and 3 from J, leaving 11 bases between them. The CDR3 protein is CASGGGRYEQYF. The CDR3 DNA reads as TGTGCCAGTGGGGGGGGCCGCTACGAGCAGTACTTC.

This chain links TRBV28 with TRBJ1-3, with D unresolved. Trimming removed 8 bases at V and 0 bases at J, with 11 bases between. The germline gives CDR1 MDHEN, CDR2 SYDVKM. This CDR3 has 14 amino acids. The CDR3 nucleotides read TGTGCCAGCCGTTCGGGGAGCTCTGGAAACACCATATATTTT. Its protein product is CASRSGSSGNTIYF.

The V and J genes are TRBV10-2 and TRBJ2-5; TRBD2 aligns across 7 bases. CDR1 WSHSY and CDR2 SAAADI come from the germline V gene. The junction had 8 bases not matched to a gene; V was cut back by 3 bases and J by 1 base. The CDR3 loop spans 16 amino acids. CDR3 region: CASSDLGGVTQETQYF. DNA of the CDR3: TGCGCCAGCAGTGACCTTGGGGGGGTTACCCAAGAGACCCAGTACTTC.

This clone was picked up a small number of times. The chain recombines TRBV2 with TRBJ1-5, with 8 bases identical to TRBD1. In germline, CDR1 is SNHLY, CDR2 FYNNEI. Trimming cost V 6 bases and J 0 bases; bases outside gene matches: 7. There are 16 residues in the CDR3. CDR3 coding DNA: TGTGCCAGCAGGTCGGACAGGGCGTATAGCAATCAGCCCCAGCATTTT. This sequence encodes CASRSDRAYSNQPQHF.

The chain is built from TRBV30 and TRBJ1-1; D gene ambiguous. The CDR3 is 13 residues long. V was pared by 2 bases and J by 1 base, with 8 bases between. Germline V gene data show CDR1 as GTSNPN and CDR2 as SVGIG (reference sequence). CDR3 sequence: CAWSSQANTEAFF. For the CDR3, the DNA is TGTGCCTGGAGTAGTCAGGCGAACACTGAAGCTTTCTTT.

This clone was counted once. The V call is TRBV5-1, the J call TRBJ1-5; 9 nucleotides agree with TRBD1. The CDR3 runs 15 residues. Germline loops: CDR1 SGHRS, CDR2 YFSETQ. J was trimmed by 4 bases and V by 4 bases; bases with no gene match: 6. For the CDR3, the DNA is TGCGCCAGCAGCAGAGACGGACAGGGGAATCAGCCCCAGCATTTT. It yields the protein CASSRDGQGNQPQHF. The complete variable domain, with remaining parts taken from reference TRBV5-1 and TRBJ1-5, reads KAGVTQTPRYLIKTRGQQVTLSCSPISGHRSVSWYQQTPGQGLQFLFEYFSETQRNKGNFPGRFSGRQFSNSRSEMNVSTLELGDSALYLCASSRDGQGNQPQHFGDGTRLSIL.

The count of this clone is one. The chain has TRBV7-9 and TRBJ1-1, with TRBD1 matching over 9 bases. Germline CDR1 reads SEHNR; CDR2 reads FQNEAQ (reference sequence). Trimming at V came to 4 bases and at J to 4 bases, leaving 4 bases not matched to a gene. The CDR3 contains 14 residues. The CDR3 region is CASSSSDRGTEAFF. For the CDR3, the DNA is TGTGCCAGCAGCTCATCGGACAGGGGCACTGAAGCTTTCTTT. Complete variable domain (other parts from reference TRBV7-9 and TRBJ1-1): DTGVSQNPRHKITKRGQNVTFRCDPISEHNRLYWYRQTLGQGPEFLTYFQNEAQLEKSRLLSDRFSAERPKGSFSTLEIQRTEQGDSAMYLCASSSSDRGTEAFFGQGTRLTVV.

V usage is TRBV11-3 and J usage is TRBJ2-7; 9 bases fit TRBD1. The CDR3 length is 14 residues. The V gene's germline CDR1 is SGHNT and CDR2 YENEEA. V was pared by 4 bases and J by 6 bases, with 7 bases of the junction left unmatched. The CDR3 sequence: CASSSRDRVREQYF. CDR3 nucleotide sequence: TGTGCCAGCAGCTCCCGGGACAGGGTTCGCGAGCAGTACTTC.

The chain employs TRBV6-5 and TRBJ1-1, with no clear D. The germline V gene encodes CDR1 MNHEY and CDR2 SVGAGI. This CDR3 spans 15 amino acids. The V and J ends lost 0 bases and 0 bases respectively, with 8 bases between them. CDR3 in DNA: TGTGCCAGCAGTTACTCACCAGTGATGAACACTGAAGCTTTCTTT. The encoded protein is CASSYSPVMNTEAFF.

This clone was found once. The CDR3 loop is CASSQEVANTEAFF. Written as DNA, the CDR3 is TGTGCCAGCAGCCAAGAAGTGGCGAACACTGAAGCTTTCTTT. V and J are TRBV7-6 and TRBJ1-1; D is ambiguous. The CDR3 runs to 14 residues. Germline values: CDR1 SGHVS, CDR2 FNYEAQ. Trimming took off 5 bases at V and 1 base at J, with 11 bases between the two ends. Full variable domain (remainder filled in from reference TRBV7-6 and TRBJ1-1): GAGVSQSPRYKVTKRGQDVALRCDPISGHVSLYWYRQALGQGPEFLTYFNYEAQQDKSGLPNDRFSAERPEGSISTLTIQRTEQRDSAMYRCASSQEVANTEAFFGQGTRLTVV.

The J gene is TRBJ1-4, the V gene TRBV2, with D uncertain. The length of the CDR3 is 15 residues. The V gene lost 0 bases and the J gene lost 5 bases, with 10 bases spanning the gap. Germline V CDR1 and CDR2: SNHLY, FYNNEI. The CDR3 DNA reads as TGTGCCAGCAGTGAAGCCGGTGGTGCCAATGAAAAACTGTTTTTT. Translating it yields CASSEAGGANEKLFF.

The chain couples TRBV4-1 to TRBJ2-7; maybe TRBD2 (5 bases). Germline V gene sequence: CDR1 MGHRA, CDR2 YSYEKL. The CDR3 runs to 14 residues. V lost 0 bases and J 3 bases, leaving 9 bases between the germline ends. CDR3 protein: CASSQELRGYEQYF. The CDR3 DNA sequence: TGCGCCAGCAGCCAAGAATTACGGGGCTACGAGCAGTACTTC.